The source of this T cell receptor beta chain is a study of shared clonotypes between healthy human individuals. Study context: Donors, aged 18 to 49, were a couple of women and a few men.

An approximately 200 ng quantity of DNA, 29,000 or so T cell genomes, went into the sorted-subset replicate PCRs. The authors' processing: Junction-only sequences without quality scores came from ImmunoSEQ, so filtering differed. The assay was immunoSEQ multiplex PCR, and TCRdb's table has in-frame clones only and misses some. V, J and clone size were drawn from that table, and D and trimming were deduced from the DNA. The table has around 100,000 clones, roughly two thirds seen once. The healthy adult donors were HIV-negative and reported no recent acute infections or vaccinations. Germline CDR1 SGHTA, CDR2 FQGNSA. Trimming left V 8 bases short and J 3 bases short, with 8 bases between. This CDR3 has 12 residues. This clone occurred a few times.

This TCR was sampled from a young man in good health. The chain combines TRBV7-2 with TRBJ2-1; possibly TRBD1 for D (6 bases). Sequences were obtained from memory CD8+ T cells sorted from blood. Indicated subset: CD45RO+ cells pooled with CCR7-negative TemRA cells. This CDR3 is CASGGHYNEQFF. CDR3 sequence (DNA): TGTGCCAGCGGGGGACACTACAATGAGCAGTTCTTC.